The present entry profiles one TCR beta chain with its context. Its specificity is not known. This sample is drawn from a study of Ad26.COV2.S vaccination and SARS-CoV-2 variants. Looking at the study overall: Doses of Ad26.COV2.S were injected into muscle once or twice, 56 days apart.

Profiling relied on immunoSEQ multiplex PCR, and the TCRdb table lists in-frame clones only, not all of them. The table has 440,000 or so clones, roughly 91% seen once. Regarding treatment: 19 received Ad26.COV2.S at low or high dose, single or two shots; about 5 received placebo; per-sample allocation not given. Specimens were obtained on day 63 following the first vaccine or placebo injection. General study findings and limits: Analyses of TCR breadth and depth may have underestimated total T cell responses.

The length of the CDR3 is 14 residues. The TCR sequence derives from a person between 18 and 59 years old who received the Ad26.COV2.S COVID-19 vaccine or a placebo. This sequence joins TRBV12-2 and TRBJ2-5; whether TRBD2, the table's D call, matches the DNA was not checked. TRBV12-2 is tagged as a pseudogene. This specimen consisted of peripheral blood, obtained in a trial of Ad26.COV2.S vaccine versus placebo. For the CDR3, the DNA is TGTGCAAGCTCCCCGGGACTAGGCAAAGAGACCCAGTACTTC. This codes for CASSPGLGKETQYF.